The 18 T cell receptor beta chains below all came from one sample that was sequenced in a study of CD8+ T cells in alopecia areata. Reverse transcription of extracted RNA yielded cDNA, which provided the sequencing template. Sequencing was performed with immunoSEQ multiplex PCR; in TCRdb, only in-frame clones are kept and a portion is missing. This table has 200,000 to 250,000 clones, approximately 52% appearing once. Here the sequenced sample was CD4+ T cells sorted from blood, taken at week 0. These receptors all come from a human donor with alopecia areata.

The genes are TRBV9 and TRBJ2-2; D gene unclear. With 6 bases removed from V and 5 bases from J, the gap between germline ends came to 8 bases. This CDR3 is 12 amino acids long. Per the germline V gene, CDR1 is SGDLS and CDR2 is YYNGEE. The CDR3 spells CASTVATGELFF. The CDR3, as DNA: TGTGCCAGCACGGTGGCGACCGGGGAGCTGTTTTTT.

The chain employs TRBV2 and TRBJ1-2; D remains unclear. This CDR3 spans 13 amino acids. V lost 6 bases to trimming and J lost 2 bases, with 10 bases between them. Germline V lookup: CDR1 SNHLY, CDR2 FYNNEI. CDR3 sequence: CASSQPQNYGYTF. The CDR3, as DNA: TGTGCCAGCAGCCAACCACAGAACTATGGCTACACCTTC.

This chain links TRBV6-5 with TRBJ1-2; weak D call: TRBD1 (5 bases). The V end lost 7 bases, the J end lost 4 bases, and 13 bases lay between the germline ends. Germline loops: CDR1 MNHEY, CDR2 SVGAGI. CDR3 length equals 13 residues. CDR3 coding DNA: TGTGCCAGCAAGTATCAGGGAGGCTATGGCTACACCTTC. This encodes CASKYQGGYGYTF.

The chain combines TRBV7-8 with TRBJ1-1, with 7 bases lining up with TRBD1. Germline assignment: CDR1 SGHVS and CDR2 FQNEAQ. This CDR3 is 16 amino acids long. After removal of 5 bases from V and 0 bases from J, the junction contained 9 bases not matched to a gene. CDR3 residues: CASSPRQGVLNTEAFF. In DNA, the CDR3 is TGTGCCAGCAGCCCACGACAGGGAGTATTGAACACTGAAGCTTTCTTT.

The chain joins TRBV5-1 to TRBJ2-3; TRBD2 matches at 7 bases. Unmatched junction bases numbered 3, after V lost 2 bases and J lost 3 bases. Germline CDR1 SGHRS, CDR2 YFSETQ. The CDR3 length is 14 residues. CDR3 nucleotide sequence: TGCGCCAGCAGCTTCGGGACTACAACAGATACGCAGTATTTT. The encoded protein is CASSFGTTTDTQYF.

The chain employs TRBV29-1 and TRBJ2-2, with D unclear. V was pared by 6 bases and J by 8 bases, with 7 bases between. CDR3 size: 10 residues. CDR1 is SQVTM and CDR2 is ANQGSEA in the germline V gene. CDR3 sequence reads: CSVGSGELFF. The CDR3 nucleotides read TGCAGCGTAGGATCTGGGGAGCTGTTTTTT.

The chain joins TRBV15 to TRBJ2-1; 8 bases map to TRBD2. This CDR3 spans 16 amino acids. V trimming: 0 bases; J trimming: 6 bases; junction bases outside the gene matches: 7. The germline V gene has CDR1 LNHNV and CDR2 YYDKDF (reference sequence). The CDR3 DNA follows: TGTGCCACCAGCAGAGATTTTCACGGGAGGGCCAATGAGCAGTTCTTC. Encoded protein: CATSRDFHGRANEQFF.

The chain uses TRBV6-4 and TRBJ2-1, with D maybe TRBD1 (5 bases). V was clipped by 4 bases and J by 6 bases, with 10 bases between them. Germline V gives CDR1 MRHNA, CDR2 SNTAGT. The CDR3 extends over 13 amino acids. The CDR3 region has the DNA TGTGCCAGCAGTGCCCAAGGGGTCAATGAGCAGTTCTTC. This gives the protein CASSAQGVNEQFF.

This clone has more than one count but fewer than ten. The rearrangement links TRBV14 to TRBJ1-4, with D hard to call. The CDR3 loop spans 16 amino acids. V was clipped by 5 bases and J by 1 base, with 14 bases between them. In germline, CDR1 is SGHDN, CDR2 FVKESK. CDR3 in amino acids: CASSSNRGVTNEKLFF. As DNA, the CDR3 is TGTGCCAGCAGCTCGAATCGGGGAGTAACTAATGAAAAACTGTTTTTT.

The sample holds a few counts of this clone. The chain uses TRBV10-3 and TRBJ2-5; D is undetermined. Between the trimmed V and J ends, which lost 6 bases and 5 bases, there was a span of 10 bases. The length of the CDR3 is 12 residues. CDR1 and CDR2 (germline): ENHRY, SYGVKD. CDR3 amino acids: CAISPLGETQYF. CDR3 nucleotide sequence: TGTGCCATCAGCCCCCTTGGGGAGACCCAGTACTTC.

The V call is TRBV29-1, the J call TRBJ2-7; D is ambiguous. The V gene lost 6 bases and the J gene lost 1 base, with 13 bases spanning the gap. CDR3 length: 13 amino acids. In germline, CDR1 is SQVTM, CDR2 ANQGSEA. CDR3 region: CSVGDKGSYEQYF. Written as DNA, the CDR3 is TGCAGCGTCGGAGACAAGGGTTCCTACGAGCAGTACTTC.

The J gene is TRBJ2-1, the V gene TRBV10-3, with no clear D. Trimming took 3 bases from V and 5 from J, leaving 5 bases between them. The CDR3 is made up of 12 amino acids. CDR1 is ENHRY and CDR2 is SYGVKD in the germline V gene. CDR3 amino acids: CAISDFHNEQFF. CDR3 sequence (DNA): TGTGCCATCAGTGACTTTCACAATGAGCAGTTCTTC.

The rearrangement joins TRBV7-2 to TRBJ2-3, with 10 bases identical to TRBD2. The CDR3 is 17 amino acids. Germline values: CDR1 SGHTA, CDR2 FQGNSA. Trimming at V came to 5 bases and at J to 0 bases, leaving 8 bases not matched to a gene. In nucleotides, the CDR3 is TGTGCCAGCAGCGAGGGGAAGACTAGCGGGAGCACAGATACGCAGTATTTT. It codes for CASSEGKTSGSTDTQYF.

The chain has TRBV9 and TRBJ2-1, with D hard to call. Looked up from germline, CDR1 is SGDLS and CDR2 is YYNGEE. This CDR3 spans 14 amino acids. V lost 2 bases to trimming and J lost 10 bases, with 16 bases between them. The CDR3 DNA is TGTGCCAGCAGCGTTCGGGCCACCATAGAGGAGCAGTTCTTC. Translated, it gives CASSVRATIEEQFF.

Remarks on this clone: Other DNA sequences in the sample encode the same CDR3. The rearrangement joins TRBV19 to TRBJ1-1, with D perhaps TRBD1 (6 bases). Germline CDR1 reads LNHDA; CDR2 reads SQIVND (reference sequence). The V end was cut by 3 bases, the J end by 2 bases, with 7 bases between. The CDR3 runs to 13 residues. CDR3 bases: TGTGCCAGTAGTATGACAGGTAACACTGAAGCTTTCTTT. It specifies CASSMTGNTEAFF.

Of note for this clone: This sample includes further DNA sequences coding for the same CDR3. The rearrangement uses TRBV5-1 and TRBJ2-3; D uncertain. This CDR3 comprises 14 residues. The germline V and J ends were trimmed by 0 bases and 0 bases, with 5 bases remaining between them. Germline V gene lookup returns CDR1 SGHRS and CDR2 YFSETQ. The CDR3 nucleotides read TGCGCCAGCAGCTTGGATCCAAGCACAGATACGCAGTATTTT. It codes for CASSLDPSTDTQYF.

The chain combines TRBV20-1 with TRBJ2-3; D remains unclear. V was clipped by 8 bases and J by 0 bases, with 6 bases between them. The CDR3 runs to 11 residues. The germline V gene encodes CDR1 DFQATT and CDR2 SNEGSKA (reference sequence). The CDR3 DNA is TGCAGTACGGACAGCACAGATACGCAGTATTTT. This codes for CSTDSTDTQYF.

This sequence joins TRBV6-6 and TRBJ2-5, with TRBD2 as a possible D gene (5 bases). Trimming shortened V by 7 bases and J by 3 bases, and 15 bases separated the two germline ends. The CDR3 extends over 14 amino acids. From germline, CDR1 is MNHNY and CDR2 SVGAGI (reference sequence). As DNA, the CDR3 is TGTGCCAGCACTGACTATGGGCAAGAAGAGACCCAGTACTTC. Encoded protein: CASTDYGQEETQYF.